A selection of T cell receptor beta chains follows, all from one sample in a study of blood T cell repertoires in COVID-19. Sequencing was performed with immunoSEQ multiplex PCR; in TCRdb, only in-frame clones are kept and a portion is missing. The repertoire holds 150,000 to 200,000 clones, with around 81% as singletons. Sequenced input: peripheral blood. The receptors derive from a man in his fifties or sixties with active or convalescent COVID-19. Both conserved end residues are part of each CDR3. A D gene is named only where the DNA matches it firmly. Expanded clones are given a class, and other clones once, few, many or no size at all.

abundance: .
d_gene: .
v_gene: TRBV5-1
j_gene: TRBJ2-5
CDR3nt: TGCGCCAGCAGCTTGGCGATGGCCCAATACCAAGAGACCCAGTACTTC
CDR3aa: CASSLAMAQYQETQYF

abundance: .
d_gene: .
v_gene: TRBV6-6
j_gene: TRBJ2-3
CDR3nt: TGTGCCAGCACCGACCGCGGCGGGGAGACAGATACGCAGTATTTT
CDR3aa: CASTDRGGETDTQYF

abundance: .
d_gene: TRBD2
v_gene: TRBV29-1
j_gene: TRBJ2-5
CDR3nt: TGCAGCGTTTCTCTGCTAGCGGGGGGAAAGACCCAGTACTTC
CDR3aa: CSVSLLAGGKTQYF

abundance: .
d_gene: TRBD1
v_gene: TRBV5-1
j_gene: TRBJ2-1
CDR3nt: TGCGCCAGCAGCTTGTCTACCGGGACAGGATACAATGAGCAGTTCTTC
CDR3aa: CASSLSTGTGYNEQFF

abundance: .
d_gene: TRBD1
v_gene: TRBV7-2
j_gene: TRBJ1-1
CDR3nt: TGTGCCAGCAGCTTACTCGGGACAGGGAACACTGAAGCTTTCTTT
CDR3aa: CASSLLGTGNTEAFF

abundance: .
d_gene: .
v_gene: TRBV3-1/TRBV3-2
j_gene: TRBJ2-7
CDR3nt: TGTGCCAGCAGTCCAACCGGGACAAGCCCCTACGAGCAGTACTTC
CDR3aa: CASSPTGTSPYEQYF

abundance: .
d_gene: TRBD1
v_gene: TRBV11-2
j_gene: TRBJ2-7
CDR3nt: TGTGCCAGCAGCGGACAGGTAGGCTCCTACGAGCAGTACTTC
CDR3aa: CASSGQVGSYEQYF

abundance: .
d_gene: .
v_gene: TRBV11-1
j_gene: TRBJ2-7
CDR3nt: TGTGCCAGCAGCTTTATGTGGAGGGGATTCGGGTACGAGCAGTACTTC
CDR3aa: CASSFMWRGFGYEQYF

abundance: few
d_gene: .
v_gene: TRBV6-1
j_gene: TRBJ1-5
CDR3nt: TGTGCCAGCAGTGAAGCCGAGGAGGGGGGGAGTCAGCCCCAGCATTTT
CDR3aa: CASSEAEEGGSQPQHF

abundance: .
d_gene: .
v_gene: TRBV18
j_gene: TRBJ1-1
CDR3nt: TGTGCCAGCTCAAGAAACAGGGACCCGAACACTGAAGCTTTCTTT
CDR3aa: CASSRNRDPNTEAFF

abundance: .
d_gene: .
v_gene: TRBV5-1
j_gene: TRBJ1-2
CDR3nt: TGCGCCAGCAGCTTGGATGGGGGGAATGGCTATGGCTACACCTTC
CDR3aa: CASSLDGGNGYGYTF

abundance: .
d_gene: TRBD2
v_gene: TRBV6-5
j_gene: TRBJ2-1
CDR3nt: TGTGCCAGCAGTTCCGGGACTAGCGGGAGTGATGAGCAGTTCTTC
CDR3aa: CASSSGTSGSDEQFF

abundance: .
d_gene: TRBD1
v_gene: TRBV9
j_gene: TRBJ2-2
CDR3nt: TGTGCCAGCAGTGGACAGGGAGGTATGACCGGGGAGCTGTTTTTT
CDR3aa: CASSGQGGMTGELFF

abundance: once
d_gene: .
v_gene: TRBV19
j_gene: TRBJ2-7
CDR3nt: TGTGCCAGTAGTACTAACCAGGGCTACGAGCAGTACTTC
CDR3aa: CASSTNQGYEQYF

abundance: few
d_gene: TRBD2
v_gene: TRBV7-2
j_gene: TRBJ2-7
CDR3nt: TGTGCCAGCAGCTTTCTCGGGGGGAGCTCCTACGAGCAGTACTTC
CDR3aa: CASSFLGGSSYEQYF

abundance: .
d_gene: .
v_gene: TRBV19
j_gene: TRBJ2-6
CDR3nt: TGTGCCAGTAGTACGACACACTCTGGGGCCAACGTCCTGACTTTC
CDR3aa: CASSTTHSGANVLTF

abundance: .
d_gene: TRBD1
v_gene: TRBV5-5
j_gene: TRBJ1-4
CDR3nt: TGTGCCAGCAGCGATGACGGATGGGGGACAGTTAATGAAAAACTGTTTTTT
CDR3aa: CASSDDGWGTVNEKLFF

abundance: .
d_gene: TRBD2
v_gene: TRBV5-4
j_gene: TRBJ2-7
CDR3nt: TGTGCCAGCAGCGCACACACTAGCGGGAGGCCCTACGAGCAGTACTTC
CDR3aa: CASSAHTSGRPYEQYF

abundance: .
d_gene: .
v_gene: TRBV19
j_gene: TRBJ2-3
CDR3nt: TGTGCCAGTAGTAACCTCAGGGGACCAAGCACAGATACGCAGTATTTT
CDR3aa: CASSNLRGPSTDTQYF

abundance: .
d_gene: .
v_gene: TRBV19
j_gene: TRBJ2-2
CDR3nt: TGTGCCAGTTCGTTGGGGACTAACACCGGGGAGCTGTTTTTT
CDR3aa: CASSLGTNTGELFF

abundance: once
d_gene: .
v_gene: TRBV3-1/TRBV3-2
j_gene: TRBJ2-7
CDR3nt: TGTGCCAGCAGCCGGTCGGTACACAGGGTAGGTGGGGAGCAGTACTTC
CDR3aa: CASSRSVHRVGGEQYF

abundance: few
d_gene: .
v_gene: TRBV6-1
j_gene: TRBJ1-5
CDR3nt: TGTGCCAGCAGTGAAGCGTTAGCTAGCCCCCAGCATTTT
CDR3aa: CASSEALASPQHF

abundance: .
d_gene: .
v_gene: TRBV28
j_gene: TRBJ1-4
CDR3nt: TGTGCCAGCAGCCCGGTCTTGGGCTACGAAAAACTGTTTTTT
CDR3aa: CASSPVLGYEKLFF

abundance: .
d_gene: TRBD1
v_gene: TRBV10-1
j_gene: TRBJ2-7
CDR3nt: TGCGCCAGCAGTGGTCAAGGGGGCTTGTACGAGCAGTACTTC
CDR3aa: CASSGQGGLYEQYF

abundance: few
d_gene: .
v_gene: TRBV15
j_gene: TRBJ2-7
CDR3nt: TGTGCCACCCCGGACAGCTCCTACGAGCAGTACTTC
CDR3aa: CATPDSSYEQYF

abundance: .
d_gene: TRBD1
v_gene: TRBV3-1/TRBV3-2
j_gene: TRBJ1-6
CDR3nt: TGTGCCAGCAGCCCGGGACAGGGTAGCAATTCACCCCTCCACTTT
CDR3aa: CASSPGQGSNSPLHF

abundance: .
d_gene: .
v_gene: TRBV5-6
j_gene: TRBJ2-5
CDR3nt: TGTGCCAGCAGCAGCAACAGGGTGGTTCACCCTGTGGAAGAGACCCAGTACTTC
CDR3aa: CASSSNRVVHPVEETQYF

abundance: .
d_gene: .
v_gene: TRBV28
j_gene: TRBJ2-1
CDR3nt: TGTGCCAGCAGTTCCCTGAGCTGGTTTGGCAATGAGCAGTTCTTC
CDR3aa: CASSSLSWFGNEQFF

abundance: .
d_gene: TRBD2
v_gene: TRBV7-8
j_gene: TRBJ2-7
CDR3nt: TGTGCCAGCAGCTTAGGGGAGGGCCAGCAGTACTTC
CDR3aa: CASSLGEGQQYF

abundance: .
d_gene: .
v_gene: TRBV10-2
j_gene: TRBJ1-2
CDR3nt: TGCGCCAGCAGTGAAACAGGGCAACACTATGGCTACACCTTC
CDR3aa: CASSETGQHYGYTF

abundance: .
d_gene: TRBD2
v_gene: TRBV19
j_gene: TRBJ2-5
CDR3nt: TGTGCCAGTAGTGGGGGATGGACTAGCGGACATGAGACCCAGTACTTC
CDR3aa: CASSGGWTSGHETQYF

abundance: .
d_gene: .
v_gene: TRBV6-6
j_gene: TRBJ1-1
CDR3nt: TGTGCCAGCAGAGGGGATCTGGCTTTCTTT
CDR3aa: CASRGDLAFF

abundance: few
d_gene: TRBD2
v_gene: TRBV5-6
j_gene: TRBJ2-7
CDR3nt: TGTGCCAGCAGCTTAGCGGTCCGCGGGGGTTCCCTAGAGCAGTACTTC
CDR3aa: CASSLAVRGGSLEQYF

abundance: .
d_gene: .
v_gene: TRBV24-1
j_gene: TRBJ2-1
CDR3nt: TGTGCCACCAGTGCCTACAGGGGGAGGGAGTTTAACGAGCAGTTCTTC
CDR3aa: CATSAYRGREFNEQFF

abundance: .
d_gene: .
v_gene: TRBV3-1/TRBV3-2
j_gene: TRBJ1-2
CDR3nt: TGTGCCAGCAGCCAAGAGGGCAGGGTCTATGGCTACACCTTC
CDR3aa: CASSQEGRVYGYTF

abundance: few
d_gene: TRBD2
v_gene: TRBV6-4
j_gene: TRBJ2-3
CDR3nt: TGTGCCAGCAGTGCCGACGTGAGCGGGGGTTCAGATACGCAGTATTTT
CDR3aa: CASSADVSGGSDTQYF

abundance: .
d_gene: .
v_gene: TRBV9
j_gene: TRBJ2-5
CDR3nt: TGTGCCAGCAGCGTAAGAGTCTCCTGGGAGACCCAGTACTTC
CDR3aa: CASSVRVSWETQYF

abundance: .
d_gene: TRBD1
v_gene: TRBV5-1
j_gene: TRBJ2-5
CDR3nt: TGCGCCAGCAGCTTGGGTGACAGGGGGGAAGAGACCCAGTACTTC
CDR3aa: CASSLGDRGEETQYF

abundance: .
d_gene: TRBD1
v_gene: TRBV6-1
j_gene: TRBJ1-5
CDR3nt: TGTGCCAGCAGTGTGGGGACAGGGGGTTCCTATCAGCCCCAGCATTTT
CDR3aa: CASSVGTGGSYQPQHF

abundance: .
d_gene: TRBD1
v_gene: TRBV5-1
j_gene: TRBJ2-3
CDR3nt: TGCGCCAGCAAGGAGACAGGGGGATCAGATACGCAGTATTTT
CDR3aa: CASKETGGSDTQYF

abundance: .
d_gene: .
v_gene: TRBV2
j_gene: TRBJ1-6
CDR3nt: TGTGCCAGCAGTGAAGCCCCGCCGGGAGCCTGGGATTCACCCCTCCACTTT
CDR3aa: CASSEAPPGAWDSPLHF

abundance: .
d_gene: TRBD2
v_gene: TRBV28
j_gene: TRBJ2-7
CDR3nt: TGTGCCAGCAGTTTAAAAGTTAGCGGGAGAAGGGAGCAGTACTTC
CDR3aa: CASSLKVSGRREQYF

abundance: .
d_gene: TRBD1
v_gene: TRBV2
j_gene: TRBJ1-3
CDR3nt: TGTGCCAGCACCCTACGGACAGGAAGCTCTGGAAACACCATATATTTT
CDR3aa: CASTLRTGSSGNTIYF

abundance: .
d_gene: TRBD1
v_gene: TRBV3-1/TRBV3-2
j_gene: TRBJ1-2
CDR3nt: TGTGCCAGCAGCCAACTACAGGGGGCTAGGGGCTACACCTTC
CDR3aa: CASSQLQGARGYTF

abundance: .
d_gene: TRBD2
v_gene: TRBV6-5
j_gene: TRBJ2-5
CDR3nt: TGTGCCAGCAGTTTACTAGCGGGGGGGAGCACCCAGTACTTC
CDR3aa: CASSLLAGGSTQYF

abundance: once
d_gene: .
v_gene: TRBV11-2
j_gene: TRBJ1-1
CDR3nt: TGTGCCAGCAGCTTCGACCTGGGGCAGATAAACACTGAAGCTTTCTTT
CDR3aa: CASSFDLGQINTEAFF

abundance: .
d_gene: .
v_gene: TRBV3-1/TRBV3-2
j_gene: TRBJ2-5
CDR3nt: TGTGCCAGCAGCCCGAGCGGGACAAGACGAGAGACCCAGTACTTC
CDR3aa: CASSPSGTRRETQYF

abundance: .
d_gene: .
v_gene: TRBV6-5
j_gene: TRBJ1-1
CDR3nt: TGTGCCAGCGCGGAGAACACTGAAGCTTTCTTT
CDR3aa: CASAENTEAFF

abundance: .
d_gene: .
v_gene: TRBV19
j_gene: TRBJ1-2
CDR3nt: TGTGCCAGTAGCCCGAGGGAGGCGGGGGCGCATGGCTACACCTTC
CDR3aa: CASSPREAGAHGYTF

abundance: .
d_gene: .
v_gene: TRBV29-1
j_gene: TRBJ1-2
CDR3nt: TGCAGCGTTGAAGCCATCCCGGGAGGCTACACCTTC
CDR3aa: CSVEAIPGGYTF

abundance: .
d_gene: .
v_gene: TRBV5-6
j_gene: TRBJ2-6
CDR3nt: TGTGCCAGCAGTCCGGGACAATACATCTCTGGGGCCAACGTCCTGACTTTC
CDR3aa: CASSPGQYISGANVLTF

abundance: .
d_gene: .
v_gene: TRBV6-1
j_gene: TRBJ1-5
CDR3nt: TGTGCCAGCAGTGAAAACATTTATAGCAATCAGCCCCAGCATTTT
CDR3aa: CASSENIYSNQPQHF

abundance: .
d_gene: TRBD2
v_gene: TRBV6-2/TRBV6-3
j_gene: TRBJ2-2
CDR3nt: TGTGCCAGCAGTTACCTAGCGGGAGCCTCGAACACCGGGGAGCTGTTTTTT
CDR3aa: CASSYLAGASNTGELFF

abundance: .
d_gene: .
v_gene: TRBV7-9
j_gene: TRBJ1-1
CDR3nt: TGTGCCAGCAGCTACGGGGGGACTGAAGCTTTCTTT
CDR3aa: CASSYGGTEAFF

abundance: .
d_gene: .
v_gene: TRBV7-7
j_gene: TRBJ2-7
CDR3nt: TGTGCTAGCAGCTTGGGTTTGGTAGCTGGCTACGAGCAGTACTTC
CDR3aa: CASSLGLVAGYEQYF

abundance: .
d_gene: TRBD2
v_gene: TRBV2
j_gene: TRBJ2-3
CDR3nt: TGTGCCAGCAGTGCGAATCCAGCGGGGGTTGCAGATACGCAGTATTTT
CDR3aa: CASSANPAGVADTQYF

abundance: .
d_gene: .
v_gene: TRBV6-1
j_gene: TRBJ2-5
CDR3nt: TGTGCCAGCAGTCCACTGGAGACCCAGTACTTC
CDR3aa: CASSPLETQYF